Below, one T cell receptor beta chain is given with its context. Antigen: not known. With 60 Vbeta and 13 Jbeta primers, the PCR was carried out. Clones were read by immunoSEQ multiplex PCR, and TCRdb kept only the in-frame ones, dropping some. The table shows around 59,000 clones, with approximately 83% occurring only once. The data belong to a study of cytomegalovirus exposure and HLA in healthy donors. Findings and caveats of the study: In vitro experiments confirmed that a few CMV-associated chains were specific for CMV antigens. Most TCRs appeared rarely, but some public TCRs recurred in many donors.

Germline V gives CDR1 SGHDN, CDR2 FVKESK. V lost 1 base and J lost 9; bases outside the gene matches: 8. The CDR3 has 15 residues. The clonotype comes from a human donor in good health. The rearrangement uses TRBV14 and TRBJ1-3, with TRBD1 matching 8 bases. Sequencing was done on a sample of PBMCs. DNA of the CDR3: TGTGCCAGCAGCCAAGTTGGAGGACAGGGATCCACCATATATTTT. This sequence encodes CASSQVGGQGSTIYF.